The 21 T cell receptor beta chains given below trace back to one sample, sequenced in a study of OX40 agonist ivuxolimab in advanced cancers. Profiling relied on immunoSEQ multiplex PCR, and the TCRdb table lists in-frame clones only, not all of them. This sample has approximately 94,000 clones, with approximately 81% found just once. The sample in question was CD4+ or CD8+ T cells sorted from blood, obtained in a trial of the OX40 agonist ivuxolimab. The receptors derive from an adult with an advanced solid tumor such as melanoma, head and neck, liver or kidney cancer.

V gene TRBV28 combines with J gene TRBJ1-5; 7 bases agree with TRBD1. The length of the CDR3 is 19 residues. Germline CDR1 and CDR2: MDHEN and SYDVKM. J lost 0 bases, V lost 4 bases, and 15 bases had no gene match. The CDR3 coding sequence is TGTGCCAGCAGTTGGACAGTTGGTCAGGGGGAGTATAGCAATCAGCCCCAGCATTTT. It is translated as CASSWTVGQGEYSNQPQHF. The whole variable domain, remainder taken from reference TRBV28 and TRBJ1-5, is DVKVTQSSRYLVKRTGEKVFLECVQDMDHENMFWYRQDPGLGLRLIYFSYDVKMKEKGDIPEGYSVSREKKERFSLILESASTNQTSMYLCASSWTVGQGEYSNQPQHFGDGTRLSIL.

J is TRBJ2-3 and V is TRBV5-4; 10 bases fit TRBD2. This CDR3 has 15 residues. Per germline, CDR1 SGHNT and CDR2 YYREEE (reference sequence). V shed 0 bases, J shed 6 bases, and the junction held 4 bases outside the gene matches. The CDR3 sequence is CASSLDSGGEDTQYF. The DNA of the CDR3 is TGTGCCAGCAGCTTGGACAGCGGGGGGGAGGATACGCAGTATTTT.

This clone appeared a few times. The chain employs TRBV6-1 and TRBJ1-6; the D gene is possibly TRBD1 (5 bases). CDR1 and CDR2 (germline): MNHNS, SASEGT. CDR3 length: 13 residues. The ends were cut back, 3 bases at V and 5 bases at J, with 5 bases in the middle. CDR3 DNA: TGTGCCAGCAGTGACAGGGATAATTCACCCCTCCACTTT. It encodes CASSDRDNSPLHF.

The chain uses TRBV7-2 and TRBJ2-2; D ambiguous. The CDR3 extends over 16 amino acids. V dropped 5 bases and J dropped 0 bases, with 13 bases sitting between them. Germline V CDR1 and CDR2: SGHTA, FQGNSA. DNA for the CDR3: TGTGCCAGCAGCCTATACCTAATCGCGAACACCGGGGAGCTGTTTTTT. It yields the protein CASSLYLIANTGELFF.

This CDR3 is CASSEWGIPNEKLFF. CDR3 DNA sequence: TGTGCCAGCAGTGAATGGGGGATTCCTAATGAAAAACTGTTTTTT. The chain joins TRBV2 to TRBJ1-4; perhaps TRBD1 as D (5 bases). The germline V and J ends were trimmed by 2 bases and 3 bases, with 10 bases remaining between them. Germline CDR1 reads SNHLY; CDR2 reads FYNNEI. The CDR3 spans 15 residues.

V usage is TRBV5-1 and J usage is TRBJ1-5, with 8 bases matching TRBD1. Looked up from germline, CDR1 is SGHRS and CDR2 is YFSETQ. The length of the CDR3 is 14 residues. The V segment lost 4 bases and the J segment 5 bases; nucleotides outside the gene matches: 5. CDR3 coding DNA: TGCGCCAGCAGCGCCGGACAGGGTGATCAGCCCCAGCATTTT. Protein product: CASSAGQGDQPQHF.

V usage is TRBV13 and J usage is TRBJ1-3; D remains ambiguous. V was shortened by 6 bases and J by 2 bases, with 11 bases between the two germline ends. This CDR3 has 14 residues. In germline, CDR1 is PRHDT, CDR2 FYEKMQ (reference sequence). CDR3 sequence: CASRPLLAGNTIYF. DNA of the CDR3: TGTGCCAGCAGGCCCCTCTTGGCTGGAAACACCATATATTTT.

This clone showed up just a few times. V and J are TRBV2 and TRBJ2-2, with 7 bases fitting TRBD1. Germline CDR1 reads SNHLY; CDR2 reads FYNNEI. With V trimmed by 4 bases and J by 6 bases, 5 bases remained unmatched. This CDR3 has 14 residues. The CDR3 sequence is CASSGQGKAGELFF. CDR3 sequence (DNA): TGTGCCAGCAGTGGACAGGGTAAAGCCGGGGAGCTGTTTTTT.

The J gene is TRBJ2-3, the V gene TRBV7-7; a possible D gene is TRBD2 (6 bases). The CDR3 loop spans 15 amino acids. Germline V gene sequence: CDR1 SSHAT, CDR2 FNYEAQ (reference sequence). Trimming pared 5 bases from V and 3 bases from J, leaving 15 bases between. CDR3 sequence reads: CASSVGEAGTDTQYF. CDR3 coding DNA: TGTGCCAGCAGCGTGGGGGAAGCGGGTACAGATACGCAGTATTTT.

The chain has TRBV7-6 and TRBJ2-5; the D is unclear. This CDR3 has 13 amino acids. CDR1 SGHVS and CDR2 FNYEAQ come from the germline V gene. Trimming removed 1 base from V and 4 bases from J, with 7 bases in between. The CDR3 nucleotides read TGTGCCAGCAGCTTAGTCCAGGCAGAGACCCAGTACTTC. Amino acids: CASSLVQAETQYF.

The chain combines TRBV29-1 with TRBJ2-1; D is possibly TRBD1 (6 bases). This CDR3 has 12 residues. The germline gives CDR1 SQVTM, CDR2 ANQGSEA. The V and J ends lost 2 bases and 8 bases respectively, with 10 bases between them. CDR3 sequence reads: CSVETGSDEQFF. CDR3 nucleotide sequence: TGCAGCGTTGAAACAGGGTCCGATGAGCAGTTCTTC.

The chain is built from TRBV2 and TRBJ2-7; 9 bases agree with TRBD1. Germline V gene data show CDR1 as SNHLY and CDR2 as FYNNEI. The CDR3 runs to 14 residues. V was clipped by 4 bases and J by 1 base; unmatched bases: 2. CDR3 sequence reads: CASSVGQGSYEQYV. For the CDR3, the DNA is TGTGCCAGCAGTGTGGGACAGGGTTCCTACGAGCAGTACGTC.

The rearrangement links TRBV7-2 to TRBJ1-3; D unclear. The CDR3 runs 16 residues. V was trimmed by 4 bases and J by 7 bases, leaving 20 bases between them. Looked up from germline, CDR1 is SGHTA and CDR2 is FQGNSA. The CDR3 DNA is TGTGCCAGCAGCTCCCCACGCTTAGGTACGGGGAACACCATATATTTT. This encodes CASSSPRLGTGNTIYF.

The chain couples TRBV5-6 to TRBJ1-1; D call uncertain. Trimming removed 1 base from V and 3 bases from J, with 16 bases in between. This CDR3 is 16 amino acids long. The germline gives CDR1 SGHDT, CDR2 YYEEEE. This CDR3 reads CASSLWIGSAYTEAFF. The CDR3 region has the DNA TGTGCCAGCAGCTTGTGGATAGGGTCGGCCTACACTGAAGCTTTCTTT. The full variable domain, its missing parts supplied by reference TRBV5-6 and TRBJ1-1, is DAGVTQSPTHLIKTRGQQVTLRCSPKSGHDTVSWYQQALGQGPQFIFQYYEEEERQRGNFPDRFSGHQFPNYSSELNVNALLLGDSALYLCASSLWIGSAYTEAFFGQGTRLTVV.

This rearrangement joins TRBV6-5 to TRBJ1-3; D gene uncertain. The CDR3 extends over 15 amino acids. Germline V gene sequence: CDR1 MNHEY, CDR2 SVGAGI. Trimming took off 7 bases at V and 0 bases at J, with 13 bases between the two ends. The CDR3 DNA reads TGTGCCAGCACCCCAATACGTGACTCTGGAAACACCATATATTTT. Translated, it gives CASTPIRDSGNTIYF.

The chain uses TRBV4-1 and TRBJ1-5; D perhaps matches TRBD1 (5 bases). The CDR3 length is 16 residues. Germline CDR1 is MGHRA and CDR2 is YSYEKL. V dropped 0 bases and J dropped 7 bases, with 16 bases sitting between them. The CDR3 loop reads CASSQDGWGEGQPQHF. CDR3 nucleotide sequence: TGCGCCAGCAGCCAAGATGGATGGGGCGAGGGGCAGCCCCAGCATTTT.

The chain combines TRBV2 with TRBJ2-5; D may be TRBD1 (6 bases). Germline CDR1 is SNHLY and CDR2 is FYNNEI. V lost 2 bases and J lost 5, with 12 bases in between. CDR3 length: 14 amino acids. CDR3 amino acids: CASSESRGWETQYF. As DNA, the CDR3 is TGTGCCAGCAGTGAAAGTAGGGGGTGGGAGACCCAGTACTTC. Full variable domain (missing parts from reference TRBV2 and TRBJ2-5): EPEVTQTPSHQVTQMGQEVILRCVPISNHLYFYWYRQILGQKVEFLVSFYNNEISEKSEIFDDQFSVERPDGSNFTLKIRSTKLEDSAMYFCASSESRGWETQYFGPGTRLLVL.

V and J are TRBV21-1 and TRBJ2-3; the table's D gene call, TRBD2, was not cross checked with the DNA. TRBV21-1 is listed as a pseudogene. The CDR3 contains 23 residues. CDR3 in amino acids: CASSKVPPIRTVLARPSTDTQYF. DNA of the CDR3: TGTGCCAGCAGCAAAGTCCCTCCCATACGTACGGTCCTAGCCCGGCCTAGCACAGATACGCAGTATTTT.

This sequence joins TRBV7-9 and TRBJ2-2; D ambiguous. The CDR3 runs to 14 residues. Trimming removed 1 base at V and 6 bases at J, with 9 bases between. Looked up from germline, CDR1 is SEHNR and CDR2 is FQNEAQ (reference sequence). Here the CDR3 reads CASSLEVLAGELFF. The CDR3 nucleotides are TGTGCCAGCAGCTTAGAGGTTCTCGCCGGGGAGCTGTTTTTT.

The J gene is TRBJ2-2, the V gene TRBV11-1, with D tentatively TRBD1 or TRBD2 (5 bases each). The V gene's germline CDR1 is SGHAT and CDR2 FQDESV (reference sequence). V was clipped by 3 bases and J by 2 bases, with 13 bases between them. The CDR3 totals 16 residues. This chain's CDR3 is CASSFGQGPNTGELFF. The CDR3 DNA reads TGTGCCAGCAGCTTTGGGCAGGGACCTAACACCGGGGAGCTGTTTTTT.

The chain employs TRBV6-4 and TRBJ1-2, with D hard to call. Trimming pared 0 bases from V and 3 bases from J, leaving 8 bases between. Germline loops: CDR1 MRHNA, CDR2 SNTAGT. This CDR3 comprises 14 residues. The CDR3 loop reads CASSDSYGDYGYTF. CDR3 sequence (DNA): TGTGCCAGCAGTGACTCTTACGGAGACTATGGCTACACCTTC.